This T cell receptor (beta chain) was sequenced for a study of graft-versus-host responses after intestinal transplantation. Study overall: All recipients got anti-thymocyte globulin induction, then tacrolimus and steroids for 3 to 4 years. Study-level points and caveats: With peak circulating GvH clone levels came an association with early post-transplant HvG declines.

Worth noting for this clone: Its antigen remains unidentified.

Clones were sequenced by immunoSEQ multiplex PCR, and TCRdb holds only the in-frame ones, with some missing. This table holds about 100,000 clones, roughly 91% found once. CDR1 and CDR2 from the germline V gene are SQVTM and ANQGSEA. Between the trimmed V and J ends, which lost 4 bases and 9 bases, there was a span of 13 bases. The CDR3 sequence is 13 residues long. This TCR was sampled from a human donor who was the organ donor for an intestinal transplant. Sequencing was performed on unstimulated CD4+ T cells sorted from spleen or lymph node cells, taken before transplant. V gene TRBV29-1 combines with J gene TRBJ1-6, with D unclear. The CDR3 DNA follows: TGCAGCGTTGGAGAGGGAGAGGGTTCACCCCTCCACTTT. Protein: CSVGEGEGSPLHF.